This section outlines one T cell receptor beta chain sequence together with its context. Antigen unknown. Germline V lookup: CDR1 LNHNV, CDR2 YYDKDF (reference sequence). V lost 0 bases and J lost 3, with 9 bases in between. The CDR3 length is 14 residues. This table comes from immunoSEQ multiplex PCR, and its TCRdb copy is limited to in-frame clones, with some not included. The data contain under 85,000 clones, around nine tenths of them seen just once; the ten biggest clones take up just over 2.5%. The data derive from a study of OX40 agonist ivuxolimab in advanced cancers. Study in general: Hepatocellular carcinoma, melanoma, renal cell or head and neck cancer occurred in dose-escalation patients. The mean age was roughly 60 years, ranging from about 23 to 85, with approximately 83% of participants male. General study results and limits: On average, CD8+ T cells showed a greater number of expanded clones than CD4+. Dose levels from 0.1 to 3.0 mg/kg saw CD4+ and CD8+ blood T cells expand clonally by week 6.

The rearrangement uses TRBV15 and TRBJ2-7; D possibly corresponds to TRBD2 (5 bases). The receptor was derived from an adult with an advanced solid tumor such as melanoma, head and neck, liver or kidney cancer. This sample comprised CD4+ or CD8+ T cells sorted from blood, obtained in a trial of the OX40 agonist ivuxolimab. CDR3 in amino acids: CATSRDRGSYEQYF. Here the CDR3 DNA reads TGTGCCACCAGCAGAGATCGGGGTAGCTACGAGCAGTACTTC.